This T cell receptor (beta chain) was identified in a study of glioma-infiltrating T cells. Study-wide context: WHO grade II oligodendrogliomas or astrocytomas, plus non-recurrent WHO grade IV glioblastomas, were sampled.

Study results and caveats: Tissue-blood divergence was below expectation in non-neoplastic patients, above in gliomas. Patients with low tissue-blood divergence carried a signature set of shared blood CDR3 motifs.

Amplification of TCR alpha and beta CDR3 regions from RNA used iRepertoire nested multiplex PCR. For one-step reverse transcription and amplification, 100-400 ng of tissue mRNA or PBMC total RNA was used. A single record per CDR3 protein comes from TCRdb applying MiXCR to the multiplex PCR reads. Of around 350,000 distinct CDR3 sequences listed, approximately 42% were seen once; the top ten hold around 12%. Germline V gene data show CDR1 as MNHNS and CDR2 as SASEGT. CDR3 length: 13 residues. The ends were cut back, 8 bases at V and 5 bases at J, with 12 bases in the middle. This clonotype has at least ten counts. Its antigen remains unknown.

The chain is built from TRBV6-1 and TRBJ1-4; weak D call: TRBD1 (5 bases). This clonotype originated in a human donor with low-grade glioma or glioblastoma, undergoing nonglioma brain surgery, or in good health (not recorded which). The sample consisted of glioma tissue, nonneoplastic brain tissue, or PBMCs (not recorded which). This CDR3 reads CASSSGWNEKLFF. The DNA of the CDR3 is TGTGCCAGCTCTTCAGGGTGGAATGAAAAACTGTTTTTT.